Listed here are 28 T cell receptor beta chains from one sample, sequenced in a study of T cells in localized non-small cell lung cancer. Only in-frame clones appear in the TCRdb table, and some are missing; sequencing was by immunoSEQ multiplex PCR. The table includes just over 70,000 clones, 70% to 90% detected once. This specimen consisted of peripheral blood, obtained before any cancer treatment. These receptor sequences come from an older male donor with stage III squamous cell lung carcinoma.

The chain has TRBV5-4 and TRBJ2-3, with D perhaps TRBD1 (6 bases). The germline CDR1 and CDR2 sequences are SGHNT and YYREEE (reference sequence). The CDR3 spans 17 residues. Trimming left V 4 bases short and J 0 bases short, with 18 bases between. CDR3 sequence reads: CASSPIQGSSSTDTQYF. For the CDR3, the DNA is TGTGCCAGCAGCCCCATCCAGGGGTCCTCTAGCACAGATACGCAGTATTTT.

Relative to its sample, this clone is medium-sized. In nucleotides, the CDR3 is TGTGCCAGTAGTTGGGGTTTGAACACTGAAGCTTTCTTT. This gives the protein CASSWGLNTEAFF. The genes are TRBV19 and TRBJ1-1, with D hard to call. V was shortened by 5 bases and J by 0 bases, with 7 bases between the two germline ends. This CDR3 spans 13 amino acids. Germline CDR1 is LNHDA and CDR2 is SQIVND (reference sequence).

V gene TRBV21-1 combines with J gene TRBJ1-1; the tabulated D call, TRBD1, remains unverified against the DNA. TRBV21-1 is described as a pseudogene. The CDR3 is 15 amino acids. CDR3: CASSGWTGVNTEAFF. In DNA form, the CDR3 reads TGTGCCAGCAGCGGATGGACAGGGGTGAACACTGAAGCTTTCTTT.

This clone was seen a single time. The V gene is TRBV4-1, the J gene TRBJ1-4; D unclear. Trimming removed 5 bases at V and 6 bases at J, with 16 bases between. Germline CDR1 and CDR2: MGHRA and YSYEKL. The CDR3 is 15 amino acids. Here the CDR3 reads CASSKGSGGHEKLFF. The CDR3 DNA follows: TGCGCCAGCAGCAAAGGGTCAGGAGGGCATGAAAAACTGTTTTTT.

This rearrangement joins TRBV18 to TRBJ2-7; D remains ambiguous. Germline V gives CDR1 KGHSH, CDR2 LQKENI. CDR3 length equals 14 residues. Trimming took 0 bases from V and 4 from J, leaving 10 bases between them. The chain's CDR3 is CASSPPLRPYEQYF. The CDR3 region has the DNA TGTGCCAGCTCACCACCGTTAAGACCTTACGAGCAGTACTTC.

J is TRBJ2-1 and V is TRBV7-2; 8 nucleotides match TRBD2. With 1 base clipped from V and 4 bases from J, the junction kept 3 bases outside the gene matches. The germline CDR1 and CDR2 sequences are SGHTA and FQGNSA. The CDR3 sequence is 15 residues long. CDR3 residues: CASSLEASGYNEQFF. The DNA of the CDR3 is TGTGCCAGCAGCTTAGAGGCTAGCGGGTACAATGAGCAGTTCTTC.

V usage is TRBV4-3 and J usage is TRBJ2-3; perhaps TRBD2 as D (7 bases). CDR3 length: 15 amino acids. Trimming shortened V by 2 bases and J by 0 bases, and 9 bases separated the two germline ends. Germline lookup yields CDR1 LGHNA and CDR2 YSLEER. CDR3 sequence: CASSQRGGSTDTQYF. CDR3 nucleotides: TGCGCCAGCAGCCAAAGGGGGGGTAGCACAGATACGCAGTATTTT.

The chain uses TRBV12-5 and TRBJ2-5, with 8 bases identical to TRBD1. The ends lost 6 bases at V and 5 bases at J; junction bases unmatched: 5. The CDR3 covers 13 residues. The V gene's germline CDR1 is LGHNT and CDR2 FRNRAP. Written as DNA, the CDR3 is TGTGCTAGTGGCCCAGGGGGCGGGGAGACCCAGTACTTC. Its protein product is CASGPGGGETQYF.

J is TRBJ1-2 and V is TRBV7-2, with D unresolved. The CDR3 is 15 amino acids. V gave up 5 bases and J gave up 3 bases, with 16 bases separating them. Per germline, CDR1 SGHTA and CDR2 FQGNSA. This CDR3 is CASSPSHSQHYGYTF. CDR3 coding DNA: TGTGCCAGCAGCCCATCCCACAGCCAACACTATGGCTACACCTTC.

V is TRBV27 and J is TRBJ1-5; 7 bases line up with TRBD1. This CDR3 spans 15 amino acids. The J segment lost 3 bases and the V segment lost 6 bases, leaving 8 bases of the junction unmatched. Germline CDR1 and CDR2: MNHEY and SMNVEV (reference sequence). The CDR3 spells CASRPGQVSNQPQHF. The DNA for the CDR3 is TGTGCCAGCAGACCAGGACAGGTTTCCAATCAGCCCCAGCATTTT.

The V gene is TRBV5-1, the J gene TRBJ2-7, with D possibly TRBD1 on 5 matching bases. Between the trimmed V and J ends, which lost 4 bases and 6 bases, there was a span of 11 bases. There are 12 residues in the CDR3. CDR1 and CDR2 (germline): SGHRS, YFSETQ. The CDR3 sequence: CASSPGQGEQYV. As DNA, the CDR3 is TGCGCCAGCAGCCCGGGCCAGGGCGAGCAGTACGTC.

This chain connects TRBV6-1 to TRBJ2-7; tentatively, D is TRBD1 (6 bases). Between the trimmed V and J ends, which lost 2 bases and 6 bases, there was a span of 17 bases. The CDR3 loop spans 15 amino acids. Germline V lookup: CDR1 MNHNS, CDR2 SASEGT. The CDR3 loop is CASSEPGERRGEQYF. The CDR3 DNA reads as TGTGCCAGCAGTGAACCAGGGGAAAGAAGGGGCGAGCAGTACTTC.

The rearrangement uses TRBV27 and TRBJ2-2; D uncertain. The CDR3 loop spans 14 amino acids. Germline V gene data show CDR1 as MNHEY and CDR2 as SMNVEV (reference sequence). Trimming left V 2 bases short and J 1 base short, with 5 bases between. CDR3 sequence: CASSLRRNTGELFF. The CDR3 DNA reads TGTGCCAGCAGTTTAAGGCGGAACACCGGGGAGCTGTTTTTT.

The V and J genes are TRBV5-1 and TRBJ1-1; 7 bases line up with TRBD1. The length of the CDR3 is 14 residues. Germline CDR1 reads SGHRS; CDR2 reads YFSETQ. With V trimmed by 3 bases and J by 1 base, 3 bases remained unmatched. The CDR3 sequence is CASSSRQGNTEAFF. Written as DNA, the CDR3 is TGCGCCAGCAGCTCCAGACAGGGGAACACTGAAGCTTTCTTT.

This chain uses TRBV5-4 with TRBJ2-3; tentatively, D is TRBD1 (5 bases). With 4 bases removed from V and 3 bases from J, the gap between germline ends came to 9 bases. The CDR3 covers 13 residues. Germline V lookup: CDR1 SGHNT, CDR2 YYREEE (reference sequence). Written as DNA, the CDR3 is TGTGCCAGCAGCCTCTCAGGGACAGATACGCAGTATTTT. The encoded protein is CASSLSGTDTQYF.

Only a few counts were recorded for this clone. The V and J genes are TRBV25-1 and TRBJ2-2, with 9 bases that match TRBD1. CDR1 MGHDK and CDR2 SYGVNS come from the germline V gene. The CDR3 has 16 residues. V shed 7 bases, J shed 0 bases, and the junction held 6 bases outside the gene matches. The CDR3 reads CASTGTGISNTGELFF. DNA of the CDR3: TGTGCCAGCACCGGGACAGGGATTTCGAACACCGGGGAGCTGTTTTTT.

The sample holds one count of this clone. This chain connects TRBV6-4 to TRBJ2-2; 10 nucleotides agree with TRBD2. The V and J ends lost 5 bases and 4 bases, in that order; junction bases with no gene match: 4. The V gene's germline CDR1 is MRHNA and CDR2 SNTAGT. CDR3 size: 15 residues. The CDR3 DNA sequence: TGTGCCAGCAGTCCCACTAGCGGGGCCACCGGGGAGCTGTTTTTT. Protein product: CASSPTSGATGELFF.

This sequence joins TRBV2 and TRBJ2-5, with D perhaps given as TRBD1 or TRBD2 (6 bases each). The J call may not be correct, given that the DNA end is closer to TRBJ2-7. This CDR3 comprises 15 residues. CDR1 is SNHLY, CDR2 FYNNEI, per germline. CDR3 protein: CASSEDQGRFSEQYF. CDR3 nucleotides: TGTGCCAGCAGTGAAGACCAGGGGAGGTTCTCCGAGCAGTACTTC.

The V gene is TRBV6-6, the J gene TRBJ2-2; 7 positions agree with TRBD2. After removal of 5 bases from V and 9 bases from J, the junction contained 12 bases not matched to a gene. The CDR3 has 15 residues. Per germline, CDR1 MNHNY and CDR2 SVGAGI (reference sequence). In DNA, the CDR3 is TGTGCCAGCAGTCCCCTGGGAGGGTTAGGCCGGGAGCTGTTTTTT. It specifies CASSPLGGLGRELFF.

The rearrangement uses TRBV5-4 and TRBJ2-3; a weak D match, TRBD2 (5 bases). The V gene lost 4 bases and the J gene lost 5 bases, with 11 bases spanning the gap. CDR3 length: 13 residues. Per the germline V gene, CDR1 is SGHNT and CDR2 is YYREEE (reference sequence). CDR3 loop: CASSHSREDTQYF. The CDR3 DNA reads TGTGCCAGCAGCCACTCCCGGGAAGATACGCAGTATTTT.

V is TRBV10-1 and J is TRBJ2-1; TRBD2 aligns across 13 bases. Trimming removed 2 bases from V and 8 bases from J; junction bases left unmatched: 3. Germline V gene data show CDR1 as WNHNN and CDR2 as SYGVQD (reference sequence). The length of the CDR3 is 15 residues. This CDR3 is CASSEGTSGAHEQFF. The CDR3 nucleotides read TGCGCCAGCAGTGAGGGGACTAGCGGGGCCCATGAGCAGTTCTTC.

This clone was counted a single time. The chain employs TRBV4-3 and TRBJ2-3; 8 bases fit TRBD2. The CDR3 has 16 residues. Germline V lookup: CDR1 LGHNA, CDR2 YSLEER. The V and J ends lost 0 bases and 6 bases, in that order; junction bases with no gene match: 8. The DNA for the CDR3 is TGCGCCAGCAGCCAAGAAGGTCGGGGGGGCCCCGATACGCAGTATTTT. It translates to CASSQEGRGGPDTQYF.

The rearrangement uses TRBV29-1 and TRBJ2-1, with D unresolved. Germline-derived CDR1 and CDR2 are SQVTM and ANQGSEA. Trimming shortened V by 8 bases and J by 0 bases, and 14 bases separated the two germline ends. The CDR3 is 14 residues long. CDR3 residues: CSSLVERSYNEQFF. The CDR3, as DNA: TGCAGCTCCCTCGTGGAGCGCTCCTACAATGAGCAGTTCTTC.

J is TRBJ2-5 and V is TRBV4-2; no clear D gene. V shed 1 base and J shed 5 bases, with 8 bases lying between them. CDR1 and CDR2 from the germline V gene are LGHNA and YNFKEQ. The CDR3 length is 13 residues. CDR3 region: CASSQGVGETQYF. The CDR3 nucleotides are TGTGCCAGCAGCCAAGGGGTCGGGGAGACCCAGTACTTC.

In this sample, this clone turned up once. The genes are TRBV28 and TRBJ2-1; no reliable D call. This CDR3 spans 10 amino acids. Looked up from germline, CDR1 is MDHEN and CDR2 is SYDVKM. The ends were cut back, 8 bases at V and 4 bases at J, with 3 bases in the middle. CDR3 loop: CASGYNEQFF. Here the CDR3 DNA reads TGTGCCAGCGGATACAATGAGCAGTTCTTC.

The gene calls are TRBV14 and TRBJ2-6, with TRBD1 identical over 11 bases. The CDR3 runs to 16 residues. V shed 2 bases and J 9 bases; nucleotides not matched to a gene: 6. The germline V gene encodes CDR1 SGHDN and CDR2 FVKESK. This chain's CDR3 is CASSQLGQGGGNVLTF. CDR3 nucleotides: TGTGCCAGCAGCCAATTGGGACAGGGGGGAGGCAACGTCCTGACTTTC. Full variable domain (outside the CDR3, taken from reference TRBV14 and TRBJ2-6): EAGVTQFPSHSVIEKGQTVTLRCDPISGHDNLYWYRRVMGKEIKFLLHFVKESKQDESGMPNNRFLAERTGGTYSTLKVQPAELEDSGVYFCASSQLGQGGGNVLTFGAGSRLTVL.

V usage is TRBV5-6 and J usage is TRBJ1-5, with D possibly being TRBD1 (6 bases). Germline loops: CDR1 SGHDT, CDR2 YYEEEE. Trimming left V 2 bases short and J 5 bases short, with 8 bases between. The CDR3 consists of 13 residues. In DNA form, the CDR3 reads TGTGCCAGCAGCTTACAGGGACATCAGCCCCAGCATTTT. This sequence encodes CASSLQGHQPQHF.

The chain couples TRBV29-1 to TRBJ1-3; D perhaps matches TRBD1 (6 bases). V was clipped by 3 bases and J by 2 bases, with 11 bases between them. The CDR3 runs 14 residues. Germline V lookup: CDR1 SQVTM, CDR2 ANQGSEA. The CDR3 bases are TGCAGCGTTGACGCGGGGGCGGCTGGAAACACCATATATTTT. Translated, it gives CSVDAGAAGNTIYF.